Described below is a single T cell receptor (beta chain) sequence and its context. The data were obtained in a study of metastatic and nonmetastatic thyroid tumors. Study at large: Repertoire comparison spanned blood and tumor or nodule tissue of malignant and benign thyroid patients.

The ends were cut back, 4 bases at V and 0 bases at J, with 6 bases in the middle. CDR1 SNHLY and CDR2 FYNNEI come from the germline V gene. This CDR3 spans 13 amino acids. All patients reached thyroid surgery having received no treatment beforehand. TCRdb re-called the PCR reads with MiXCR. The table lists 39,000 or so clones, approximately 51% of them singletons. This receptor was identified in a male donor with papillary thyroid cancer or a benign thyroid nodule (not recorded which). Some clones in this sample may be carry-over from other donors' samples. What was sequenced was tumor tissue. This chain uses TRBV2 with TRBJ1-2; D unclear. In nucleotides, the CDR3 is TGTGCCAGCAGTGGACACACTAACTATGGCTACACCTTC. Its protein is CASSGHTNYGYTF.